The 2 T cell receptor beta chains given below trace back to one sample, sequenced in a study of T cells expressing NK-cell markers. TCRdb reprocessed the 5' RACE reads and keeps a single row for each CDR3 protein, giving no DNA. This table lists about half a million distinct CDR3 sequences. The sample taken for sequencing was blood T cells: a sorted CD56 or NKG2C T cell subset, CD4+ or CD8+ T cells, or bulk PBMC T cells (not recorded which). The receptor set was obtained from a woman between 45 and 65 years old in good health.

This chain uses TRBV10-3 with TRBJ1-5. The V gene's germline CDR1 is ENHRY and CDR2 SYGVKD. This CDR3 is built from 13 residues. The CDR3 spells CAISLGDNQPQHF.

CDR3 amino acids: CASSYRGPYNEQFF. This sequence joins TRBV6-5 and TRBJ2-1. From germline, CDR1 is MNHEY and CDR2 SVGAGI. The length of the CDR3 is 14 residues.